This is a list of T cell receptor beta chains from one sample in a study of blood T cell repertoires in COVID-19. Measured with immunoSEQ multiplex PCR; TCRdb has only the in-frame clones, and not every one. Of some 50,000 clones listed, 70% to 90% are singletons. The sequencing sample was made of peripheral blood. Source of these receptors: a man aged 40-50 years with active COVID-19. The CDR3 runs from the conserved cysteine through the conserved F or W. Fields, in order: J gene, V gene, clone size, D gene, CDR3 DNA, CDR3 protein. D genes are given only for firm matches. For some rows the clone size is stated as once, few or many, or as a class when expanded; others skip it.

J gene: TRBJ1-5
V gene: TRBV27
clone size: few
D gene: TRBD1
CDR3 DNA: TGTGCCAGCAGTTTATCGTCCAGACAGGGGAAGCCCCAGCATTTT
CDR3 protein: CASSLSSRQGKPQHF

J gene: TRBJ2-1
V gene: TRBV3-1/TRBV3-2
clone size: once
D gene: TRBD2
CDR3 DNA: TGTGCCAGCAGCCGGATTCTAGCTGGGAGGGGATACAATGAGCAGTTCTTC
CDR3 protein: CASSRILAGRGYNEQFF

J gene: TRBJ2-7
V gene: TRBV6-2/TRBV6-3
clone size: NA
D gene: NA
CDR3 DNA: TGTGCCAGCAGCCGGGGCCTGGGGGAGCAGTACTTC
CDR3 protein: CASSRGLGEQYF

J gene: TRBJ2-2
V gene: TRBV5-1
clone size: few
D gene: TRBD2
CDR3 DNA: TGCGCCAGCAGCTCAAGGGGCGGGGGAACGAACACCGGGGAGCTGTTTTTT
CDR3 protein: CASSSRGGGTNTGELFF

J gene: TRBJ1-2
V gene: TRBV24-1
clone size: NA
D gene: NA
CDR3 DNA: TGTGCCACCAGTGCAGGGAGGGGAATTGGCTACACCTTC
CDR3 protein: CATSAGRGIGYTF

J gene: TRBJ1-5
V gene: TRBV28
clone size: NA
D gene: NA
CDR3 DNA: TGTGCCAGCAGTTTAACAGACCAGCCCCAGCATTTT
CDR3 protein: CASSLTDQPQHF

J gene: TRBJ1-6
V gene: TRBV6-5
clone size: few
D gene: NA
CDR3 DNA: TGTGCCACCAAGACAGGCCCAGACAATTCACCCCTCCACTTT
CDR3 protein: CATKTGPDNSPLHF

J gene: TRBJ2-5
V gene: TRBV6-2/TRBV6-3
clone size: NA
D gene: TRBD2
CDR3 DNA: TGTGCCAGCAGCAGGATAGCGGGAGGGCCGAAAGAAGAGACCCAGTACTTC
CDR3 protein: CASSRIAGGPKEETQYF

J gene: TRBJ2-3
V gene: TRBV28
clone size: NA
D gene: NA
CDR3 DNA: TGTGCCAGCACCTCCGGGATGGCGGTGGACACAGATACGCAGTATTTT
CDR3 protein: CASTSGMAVDTDTQYF

J gene: TRBJ1-1
V gene: TRBV18
clone size: NA
D gene: NA
CDR3 DNA: TGTGCCAGCTCACCACCGGGGTCGGGGGCTTTCTTT
CDR3 protein: CASSPPGSGAFF

J gene: TRBJ1-1
V gene: TRBV5-1
clone size: NA
D gene: NA
CDR3 DNA: TGCGCCAGCAGCTCCGGGATTCAGAACACTGAAGCTTTCTTT
CDR3 protein: CASSSGIQNTEAFF

J gene: TRBJ2-7
V gene: TRBV28
clone size: NA
D gene: TRBD2
CDR3 DNA: TGTGCCAGCAGTCGAGGACTAGCGGGATTCGAGCAGTACTTC
CDR3 protein: CASSRGLAGFEQYF

J gene: TRBJ2-1
V gene: TRBV7-8
clone size: once
D gene: TRBD2
CDR3 DNA: TGTGCCAGCACCATGGGGGGACTAATAAATGAGCAGTTCTTC
CDR3 protein: CASTMGGLINEQFF

J gene: TRBJ1-1
V gene: TRBV5-1
clone size: NA
D gene: TRBD1
CDR3 DNA: TGCGCCAGCAGTCAGCAGGGGGACACTGAAGCTTTCTTT
CDR3 protein: CASSQQGDTEAFF

J gene: TRBJ2-7
V gene: TRBV5-4
clone size: NA
D gene: TRBD2
CDR3 DNA: TGTGCCAGCAGCCGACCGGGACTAGCGGGAGTTGTCAAGCAGTACTTC
CDR3 protein: CASSRPGLAGVVKQYF

J gene: TRBJ1-5
V gene: TRBV7-9
clone size: NA
D gene: TRBD1
CDR3 DNA: TGTGCCAGCAGCCCGCAAGCCGGGACAGGAAGTCAGCCCCAGCATTTT
CDR3 protein: CASSPQAGTGSQPQHF

J gene: TRBJ2-1
V gene: TRBV14
clone size: NA
D gene: TRBD2
CDR3 DNA: TGTGCCAGCAGCCAAATTCCCTCGGGACTAGCGGACAATGAGCAGTTCTTC
CDR3 protein: CASSQIPSGLADNEQFF

J gene: TRBJ1-5
V gene: TRBV19
clone size: NA
D gene: NA
CDR3 DNA: TGTGCCAGTAGATCGACAGGTAATAGGGTTGATCAGCCCCAGCATTTT
CDR3 protein: CASRSTGNRVDQPQHF

J gene: TRBJ2-3
V gene: TRBV5-1
clone size: NA
D gene: NA
CDR3 DNA: TGCGCCAGCAGCTTGGGAGAAGATACGCAGTATTTT
CDR3 protein: CASSLGEDTQYF

J gene: TRBJ1-5
V gene: TRBV19
clone size: NA
D gene: NA
CDR3 DNA: TGTGCCAGTAGTATAGAGCCGGGAACGGCAAGGCAGCCCCAGCATTTT
CDR3 protein: CASSIEPGTARQPQHF

J gene: TRBJ2-1
V gene: TRBV4-1
clone size: NA
D gene: TRBD2
CDR3 DNA: TGCGCCAGCAGGCGACTAGCGCCCTTCAATGAGCAGTTCTTC
CDR3 protein: CASRRLAPFNEQFF

J gene: TRBJ1-6
V gene: TRBV6-5
clone size: NA
D gene: TRBD1
CDR3 DNA: TGTGCCAGCAGTCCAAGAGGGGACAGGGATTCACCCCTCCACTTT
CDR3 protein: CASSPRGDRDSPLHF

J gene: TRBJ2-7
V gene: TRBV2
clone size: NA
D gene: TRBD2
CDR3 DNA: TGTGCCAGCAGGGCCGGGACTAGCTTTTTCGAGCAGTACTTC
CDR3 protein: CASRAGTSFFEQYF

J gene: TRBJ1-6
V gene: TRBV10-3
clone size: few
D gene: TRBD1
CDR3 DNA: TGTGCCATCAGTGAGGGGACAGGGTTGGCACCCTATTCACCCCTCCACTTT
CDR3 protein: CAISEGTGLAPYSPLHF

J gene: TRBJ2-1
V gene: TRBV7-8
clone size: NA
D gene: NA
CDR3 DNA: TGTGCCAGCAGCCCCGCGCTCAGGGAGCAGTTCTTC
CDR3 protein: CASSPALREQFF

J gene: TRBJ2-3
V gene: TRBV27
clone size: few
D gene: NA
CDR3 DNA: TGTGCCACCGCCCCACAGGATCCTAGCACAGATACGCAGTATTTT
CDR3 protein: CATAPQDPSTDTQYF

J gene: TRBJ2-1
V gene: TRBV7-3
clone size: NA
D gene: TRBD2
CDR3 DNA: TGTGCCAGCAGCTCCGGACTAGCGGGAGTTAATGAGCAGTTCTTC
CDR3 protein: CASSSGLAGVNEQFF

J gene: TRBJ2-6
V gene: TRBV13
clone size: NA
D gene: TRBD1
CDR3 DNA: TGTGCCAGCAGCTTAGGCCTGGAGACAGGGGGTCCACGGTGGTATGCTGGGGCCAACGTCCTGACTTTC
CDR3 protein: CASSLGLETGGPRWYAGANVLTF

J gene: TRBJ2-1
V gene: TRBV4-1
clone size: NA
D gene: TRBD1
CDR3 DNA: TGCGCCAGCAGCCAAGCCCGGACAGGGGGACGGTTCTTC
CDR3 protein: CASSQARTGGRFF

J gene: TRBJ2-7
V gene: TRBV3-1/TRBV3-2
clone size: NA
D gene: NA
CDR3 DNA: TGTGCCAGCAGCCAAGATGTTGTTGGTCCTCACTCCTACTACGAGCAGTACTTC
CDR3 protein: CASSQDVVGPHSYYEQYF

J gene: TRBJ1-1
V gene: TRBV7-2
clone size: NA
D gene: NA
CDR3 DNA: TGTGCCAGCAGCTTAGCCACAGGGAACACTGAAGCTTTCTTT
CDR3 protein: CASSLATGNTEAFF

J gene: TRBJ2-1
V gene: TRBV7-9
clone size: NA
D gene: TRBD1
CDR3 DNA: TGTGCCAGCAGGGACAGGGGGATCTCACCCAATGAGCAGTTCTTC
CDR3 protein: CASRDRGISPNEQFF

J gene: TRBJ2-1
V gene: TRBV7-9
clone size: NA
D gene: TRBD2
CDR3 DNA: TGTGCCAGCAGCTTAGGGGGACTACACAATGAGCAGTTCTTC
CDR3 protein: CASSLGGLHNEQFF

J gene: TRBJ2-3
V gene: TRBV5-1
clone size: NA
D gene: TRBD2
CDR3 DNA: TGCGCCAGCAGCTTGCTTGGACTAGCGGGAGCTGGAGATACGCAGTATTTT
CDR3 protein: CASSLLGLAGAGDTQYF

J gene: TRBJ1-5
V gene: TRBV7-8
clone size: few
D gene: TRBD1
CDR3 DNA: TGTGCCAGCAGCTTAGGAGTTGGTGGGACAGGGGGATATAGCAATCAGCCCCAGCATTTT
CDR3 protein: CASSLGVGGTGGYSNQPQHF

J gene: TRBJ1-2
V gene: TRBV6-5
clone size: NA
D gene: NA
CDR3 DNA: TGTGCCAGCAGTTACTCGTCAGGTTCCTTGGGTGGCTACACCTTC
CDR3 protein: CASSYSSGSLGGYTF

J gene: TRBJ1-2
V gene: TRBV11-2
clone size: NA
D gene: TRBD1
CDR3 DNA: TGTGCCAGCAGCCCGACGCCAGGGGGACCTAACTATGGCTACACCTTC
CDR3 protein: CASSPTPGGPNYGYTF

J gene: TRBJ2-7
V gene: TRBV18
clone size: few
D gene: NA
CDR3 DNA: TGTGCCAGCTCCCTCGGCAGGGGAGTCGGCGAGCAGTACTTC
CDR3 protein: CASSLGRGVGEQYF

J gene: TRBJ1-5
V gene: TRBV29-1
clone size: few
D gene: TRBD1
CDR3 DNA: TGCAGCGTCAGACAGGGGCATAGCAATCAGCCCCAGCATTTT
CDR3 protein: CSVRQGHSNQPQHF

J gene: TRBJ2-6
V gene: TRBV28
clone size: NA
D gene: NA
CDR3 DNA: TGTGCCAGCAGCCCCCCCGGGAGCTCTGGGGCCAACGTCCTGACTTTC
CDR3 protein: CASSPPGSSGANVLTF

J gene: TRBJ2-1
V gene: TRBV7-9
clone size: NA
D gene: NA
CDR3 DNA: TGTGCCAGCAGCTCCGCCCGGGAAGGGCGGGGCTACTCCTACAATGAGCAGTTCTTC
CDR3 protein: CASSSAREGRGYSYNEQFF

J gene: TRBJ1-6
V gene: TRBV19
clone size: NA
D gene: NA
CDR3 DNA: TGTGCCAGTAGTATATTAGGCAGCGGTTCACCCCTCCACTTT
CDR3 protein: CASSILGSGSPLHF

J gene: TRBJ2-7
V gene: TRBV7-9
clone size: once
D gene: NA
CDR3 DNA: TGTGCCAGCAGCTTAGCGTGGGGAGGACTGGACGGCAAGTGCGAGTTC
CDR3 protein: CASSLAWGGLDGKCEF

J gene: TRBJ1-1
V gene: TRBV5-1
clone size: NA
D gene: NA
CDR3 DNA: TGCGCCAGCAGCTTGGCCGGGATGAACACTGAAGCTTTCTTT
CDR3 protein: CASSLAGMNTEAFF

J gene: TRBJ1-5
V gene: TRBV19
clone size: NA
D gene: NA
CDR3 DNA: TGTGCCAGTAGTATAGTATCAGGTGGCCCGTTTCTGACCCAGCATTTT
CDR3 protein: CASSIVSGGPFLTQHF

J gene: TRBJ2-7
V gene: TRBV7-2
clone size: NA
D gene: TRBD2
CDR3 DNA: TGTGCCAGCAGCTTGAGCGGGAGCGGGTACGAGCAGTACTTC
CDR3 protein: CASSLSGSGYEQYF

J gene: TRBJ2-5
V gene: TRBV27
clone size: NA
D gene: TRBD2
CDR3 DNA: TGTGCCAGCAGTTTATCGATAGGGACTAGCGGGAGGGCCCAAGAGACCCAGTACTTC
CDR3 protein: CASSLSIGTSGRAQETQYF

J gene: TRBJ2-2
V gene: TRBV7-9
clone size: NA
D gene: NA
CDR3 DNA: TGTGCCAGCAGCTTAGTATACAGCTACACCGGGGAGCTGTTTTTT
CDR3 protein: CASSLVYSYTGELFF

J gene: TRBJ2-5
V gene: TRBV11-3
clone size: NA
D gene: TRBD2
CDR3 DNA: TGTGCCAGCAGCCCCGGGGGGACTAGCGGGACGACCCAGTACTTC
CDR3 protein: CASSPGGTSGTTQYF

J gene: TRBJ1-1
V gene: TRBV7-3
clone size: few
D gene: TRBD1
CDR3 DNA: TGTGCCAGCAGCAGAAATGGACAGGGGGACACTGAAGCTTTCTTT
CDR3 protein: CASSRNGQGDTEAFF

J gene: TRBJ1-1
V gene: TRBV29-1
clone size: NA
D gene: NA
CDR3 DNA: TGCAGCGTTGTTGTAGGGCGGGGCACTGAAGCTTTCTTT
CDR3 protein: CSVVVGRGTEAFF

J gene: TRBJ2-3
V gene: TRBV28
clone size: NA
D gene: NA
CDR3 DNA: TGTGCCAGCAGAAATATGCGGGACGCAAAGGGCCCAGATACGCAGTATTTT
CDR3 protein: CASRNMRDAKGPDTQYF

J gene: TRBJ2-7
V gene: TRBV5-4
clone size: NA
D gene: NA
CDR3 DNA: TGTGCCAGCAGCTTGGGGCTAGCGTCCTACGAGCAGTACTTC
CDR3 protein: CASSLGLASYEQYF